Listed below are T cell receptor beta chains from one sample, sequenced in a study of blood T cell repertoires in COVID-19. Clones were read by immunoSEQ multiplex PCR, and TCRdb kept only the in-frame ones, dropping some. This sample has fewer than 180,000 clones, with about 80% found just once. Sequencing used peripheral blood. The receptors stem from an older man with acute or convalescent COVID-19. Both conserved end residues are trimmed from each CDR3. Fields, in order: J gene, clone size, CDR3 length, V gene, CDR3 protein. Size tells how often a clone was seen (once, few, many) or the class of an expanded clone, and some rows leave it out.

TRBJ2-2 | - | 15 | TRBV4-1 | ASSPEGQRVNTGELF
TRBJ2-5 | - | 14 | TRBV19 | ASSVGLAGVSETQY
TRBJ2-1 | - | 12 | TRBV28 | ASSLFGRAKEQF
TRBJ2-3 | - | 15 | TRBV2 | ASSGQRLAGSTDTQY
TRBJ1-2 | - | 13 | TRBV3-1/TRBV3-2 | ASSLGSGGNYGYT
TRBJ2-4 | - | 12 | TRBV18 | ASSPRTGENIQY
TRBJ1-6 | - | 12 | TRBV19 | ASSATGRNSPLH
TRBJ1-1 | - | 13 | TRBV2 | ASIMSGTGKTEAF
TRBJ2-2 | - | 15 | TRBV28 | ASSPRGRGRYTGELF
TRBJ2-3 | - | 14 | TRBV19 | ASSKGQGPRTDTQY
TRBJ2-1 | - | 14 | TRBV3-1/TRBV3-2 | ASSLPGLAGYNEQF
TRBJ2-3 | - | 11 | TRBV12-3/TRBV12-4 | ASSLARTSGRY
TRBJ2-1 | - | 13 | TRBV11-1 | ASSFGQGSYNEQF
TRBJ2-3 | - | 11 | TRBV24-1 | ATSEVATDTQY
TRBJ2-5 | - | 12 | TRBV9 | ASSVGLAQETQY
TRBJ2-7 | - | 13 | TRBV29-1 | SVGGPASGSDEQY
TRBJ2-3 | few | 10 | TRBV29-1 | SAPGGRNTQY
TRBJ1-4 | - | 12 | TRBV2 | ASSEVRGGEKLF
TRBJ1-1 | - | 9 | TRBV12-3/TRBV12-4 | ASSSFSEAF
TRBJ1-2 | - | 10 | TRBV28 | ASSSDSSGYT
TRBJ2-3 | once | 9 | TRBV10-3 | ATGSTDTQY
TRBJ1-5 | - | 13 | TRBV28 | ASSDGQGGNQPQH
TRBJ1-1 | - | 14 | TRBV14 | ASSQARLLGGTEAF
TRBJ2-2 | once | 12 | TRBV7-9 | ASSPTTGTGELF
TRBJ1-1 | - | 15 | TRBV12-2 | ASRLGAYRGPNTEAF
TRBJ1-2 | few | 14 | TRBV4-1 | ASSQGRDRSDPDYT
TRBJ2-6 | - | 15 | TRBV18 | ASSPPLGGSGANVLT
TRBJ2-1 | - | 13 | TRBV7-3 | ASSLRQGPYNEQF
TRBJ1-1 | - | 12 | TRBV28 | ASRPSTGGYEAF
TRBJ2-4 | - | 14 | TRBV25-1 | ASTPGGARAKNIQY
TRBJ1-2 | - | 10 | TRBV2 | ASNLDTYGYT
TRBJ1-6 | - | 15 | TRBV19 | ASSERPRGSDNSPLH
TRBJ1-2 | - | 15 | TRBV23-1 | ASSPQPGGLTNYGYT
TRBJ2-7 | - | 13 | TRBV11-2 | ASTSAWVRGYEQY
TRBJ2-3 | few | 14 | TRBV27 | ASTPTGSGGTDTQY
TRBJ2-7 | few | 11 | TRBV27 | ASRGSGYDEQY
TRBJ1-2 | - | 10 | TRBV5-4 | ASAGLNYGYT
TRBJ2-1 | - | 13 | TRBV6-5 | ASRNLAGGLGEQF